Below, 30 T cell receptor beta chains from the same sample are listed, as sequenced in a study of beta chain features in type 1 diabetes. General study findings and limits: The study found moderately but significantly shorter TCRB CDR3s in all four CD4+ subsets of Type 1 diabetes patients.

These receptors have no known antigen. Every isolated RNA sample was fully reverse transcribed, so sequencing captured expressed TCRB transcripts. Sequencing was performed with immunoSEQ multiplex PCR; in TCRdb, only in-frame clones are kept and a portion is missing. The sample consists of around 160,000 clones, just over 8% of them appearing once. The sequencing input was central memory CD4+ T cells from blood. Receptors were obtained from a woman younger than 35 with type 1 diabetes.

This clone was seen more than once but under ten times. The chain employs TRBV30 and TRBJ2-1, with TRBD1 identical over 7 bases. This CDR3 is built from 14 residues. V was pared by 1 base and J by 4 bases, with 4 bases of the junction left unmatched. Looked up from germline, CDR1 is GTSNPN and CDR2 is SVGIG (reference sequence). CDR3 coding DNA: TGTGCCTGGAGTGCGGGACAGTATTACAATGAGCAGTTCTTC. Amino acid sequence: CAWSAGQYYNEQFF. The complete variable domain, with remaining parts taken from reference TRBV30 and TRBJ2-1, reads SQTIHQWPATLVQPVGSPLSLECTVEGTSNPNLYWYRQAAGRGLQLLFYSVGIGQISSEVPQNLSASRPQDRQFILSSKKLLLSDSGFYLCAWSAGQYYNEQFFGPGTRLTVL.

The table lists this clone with many counts. This sequence joins TRBV19 and TRBJ2-1; TRBD1 matches at 8 bases. The CDR3 covers 13 residues. Germline trimming cut 5 bases from V and 8 bases from J; bases unmatched to any gene: 5. The germline V gene has CDR1 LNHDA and CDR2 SQIVND (reference sequence). The DNA for the CDR3 is TGTGCCAGTAGTCCCGACAGGGGCGATGAGCAGTTCTTC. Translated, it gives CASSPDRGDEQFF.

DNA for the CDR3: TGCGCCAGCAGCCAAGATCCTCGTGGGGGCGTAGTAGGCTACACCTTC. It yields the protein CASSQDPRGGVVGYTF. This sequence joins TRBV4-3 and TRBJ1-2; D is possibly TRBD1 (6 bases). Deletions cut 0 bases from V and 8 bases from J, with 19 bases between. This CDR3 comprises 16 residues. Germline V lookup: CDR1 LGHNA, CDR2 YSLEER.

This clone has a handful of counts. The chain links TRBV9 to TRBJ1-1; 8 bases are shared with TRBD1. Germline CDR1 is SGDLS and CDR2 is YYNGEE. V lost 5 bases and J lost 1; bases outside the gene matches: 4. The CDR3 is 14 amino acids. CDR3 sequence (DNA): TGTGCCAGCAGACAGGGGGAGGGGAACACTGAAGCTTTCTTT. Translated: CASRQGEGNTEAFF.

The chain couples TRBV4-3 to TRBJ1-1; 8 bases are a match to TRBD1. V trimming: 0 bases; J trimming: 2 bases; junction bases outside the gene matches: 5. There are 16 residues in the CDR3. From germline, CDR1 is LGHNA and CDR2 YSLEER. The CDR3 sequence is CASSQDFTGGNTEAFF. Here the CDR3 DNA reads TGCGCCAGCAGCCAAGATTTTACAGGGGGAAACACTGAAGCTTTCTTT.

In its sample, this clone was seen a few times. The chain uses TRBV10-3 and TRBJ2-7; D ambiguous. V lost 0 bases and J 2 bases, leaving 8 bases between the germline ends. Germline lookup yields CDR1 ENHRY and CDR2 SYGVKD. The CDR3 has 14 amino acids. The CDR3 region has the DNA TGTGCCATCAGTGAGTCGACTCCTCCCTACGAGCAGTACTTC. It yields the protein CAISESTPPYEQYF.

This clone was seen a few times. The rearrangement links TRBV4-3 to TRBJ1-2; D possibly corresponds to TRBD1 (6 bases). Germline V CDR1 and CDR2: LGHNA, YSLEER. This CDR3 comprises 12 residues. Trimming shortened V by 3 bases and J by 6 bases, and 8 bases separated the two germline ends. The CDR3 loop is CASSQSGDGYTF. The CDR3 DNA is TGCGCCAGCAGCCAGTCAGGGGATGGCTACACCTTC.

V gene TRBV7-3 combines with J gene TRBJ2-5; 10 nucleotides align to TRBD1. This CDR3 is built from 14 residues. The V and J ends lost 5 bases and 5 bases, in that order; junction bases with no gene match: 5. Germline CDR1 reads SGHTA; CDR2 reads FQGTGA. The CDR3 nucleotides are TGTGCCAGCAGCCCGACAGGGGGCGGTGAGACCCAGTACTTC. The encoded protein is CASSPTGGGETQYF.

This clone has only a few counts. V gene TRBV28 combines with J gene TRBJ2-7; TRBD1 is a possible D gene (5 bases). Trimming stripped 1 base from V and 5 bases from J, with 6 bases between. This CDR3 spans 12 amino acids. The V gene's germline CDR1 is MDHEN and CDR2 SYDVKM. The CDR3 sequence: CASSLYRNEQYF. The CDR3 coding sequence is TGTGCCAGCAGTTTATACAGGAACGAGCAGTACTTC. The full variable domain, in which reference TRBV28 and TRBJ2-7 provide the parts outside the CDR3, is DVKVTQSSRYLVKRTGEKVFLECVQDMDHENMFWYRQDPGLGLRLIYFSYDVKMKEKGDIPEGYSVSREKKERFSLILESASTNQTSMYLCASSLYRNEQYFGPGTRLTVT.

V usage is TRBV30 and J usage is TRBJ2-7; 7 nucleotides agree with TRBD2. The CDR3 runs to 13 residues. Germline trimming cut 4 bases from V and 6 bases from J; bases unmatched to any gene: 9. Germline V gives CDR1 GTSNPN, CDR2 SVGIG (reference sequence). The CDR3 loop reads CAWNGLGGTEQYF. The DNA of the CDR3 is TGTGCCTGGAACGGCCTGGGGGGGACCGAGCAGTACTTC.

This clone was picked up a small number of times. The gene calls are TRBV2 and TRBJ2-4, with D tentatively TRBD1 (6 bases). From germline, CDR1 is SNHLY and CDR2 FYNNEI. Trimming left V 5 bases short and J 7 bases short, with 9 bases between. This CDR3 comprises 12 residues. The CDR3 DNA follows: TGTGCCAGCAGTCCACAGGGTAACATTCAGTACTTC. Translation: CASSPQGNIQYF.

V is TRBV18 and J is TRBJ2-1, with TRBD1 matching over 8 bases. Unmatched junction bases numbered 7, after V lost 3 bases and J lost 6 bases. This CDR3 is 15 amino acids long. Looked up from germline, CDR1 is KGHSH and CDR2 is LQKENI. The CDR3 DNA follows: TGTGCCAGCTCACCCGGACAGGGAACACTCAATGAGCAGTTCTTC. It yields the protein CASSPGQGTLNEQFF.

This clone was detected only a few times. The V gene is TRBV9, the J gene TRBJ2-1; 8 bases match TRBD2. Germline CDR1 reads SGDLS; CDR2 reads YYNGEE. There are 15 residues in the CDR3. The ends lost 0 bases at V and 7 bases at J; junction bases unmatched: 6. This CDR3 reads CASSVAGGPINEQFF. CDR3 sequence (DNA): TGTGCCAGCAGCGTAGCGGGGGGGCCCATAAATGAGCAGTTCTTC.

This clone turned up a few times. The CDR3 protein is CAWNVQTGGYGYTF. In DNA, the CDR3 is TGTGCCTGGAACGTTCAAACAGGGGGCTATGGCTACACCTTC. This chain uses TRBV30 with TRBJ1-2; 8 nucleotides line up with TRBD1. The CDR3 has 14 residues. The germline gives CDR1 GTSNPN, CDR2 SVGIG (reference sequence). Trimming took 4 bases from V and 4 from J; bases not matched to a gene: 8.

The sample holds a few counts of this clone. The chain combines TRBV28 with TRBJ2-3; TRBD2 matches at 8 bases. This CDR3 has 13 residues. Germline CDR1 MDHEN, CDR2 SYDVKM. With V trimmed by 10 bases and J by 6 bases, 9 bases remained unmatched. The CDR3 bases are TGTGCCACTGCCCCCGGCGGGAGGGATACGCAGTATTTT. Protein sequence: CATAPGGRDTQYF.

The gene calls are TRBV10-2 and TRBJ2-1; 8 bases are shared with TRBD2. The J segment lost 6 bases and the V segment lost 9 bases, leaving 10 bases of the junction unmatched. The CDR3 is 14 amino acids. Germline loops: CDR1 WSHSY, CDR2 SAAADI. The chain's CDR3 is CASRGLAPLNEQFF. The CDR3 nucleotides read TGCGCCAGTCGCGGACTAGCCCCTCTCAATGAGCAGTTCTTC.

This chain uses TRBV7-8 with TRBJ2-5; 7 bases map to TRBD1. Trimming at V came to 5 bases and at J to 3 bases, leaving 3 bases not matched to a gene. CDR3 length: 13 amino acids. Germline V lookup: CDR1 SGHVS, CDR2 FQNEAQ. CDR3 region: CASSKTGKETQYF. CDR3 in DNA: TGTGCCAGCAGCAAGACAGGGAAAGAGACCCAGTACTTC.

The chain links TRBV9 to TRBJ2-3, with TRBD2 matching 10 bases. The CDR3 is 15 amino acids. Germline CDR1 is SGDLS and CDR2 is YYNGEE. With V trimmed by 5 bases and J by 8 bases, 11 bases remained unmatched. CDR3 sequence (DNA): TGTGCCAGCAGTGTAAGCGGGAGGGAAATCGGTACGCAGTATTTT. This gives the protein CASSVSGREIGTQYF.

This clone was seen only a few times. The rearrangement links TRBV11-2 to TRBJ2-1; D is unclear. The CDR3 totals 15 residues. V lost 3 bases, J lost 4 bases, and 13 bases lay in between. CDR1 SGHAT and CDR2 FQNNGV come from the germline V gene. CDR3 nucleotides: TGTGCCAGCAGCTTTGACTCACCACCTTACAATGAGCAGTTCTTC. Translation gives CASSFDSPPYNEQFF.

This chain connects TRBV9 to TRBJ2-1; TRBD2 aligns across 12 bases. V shed 5 bases, J shed 4 bases, and the junction held 4 bases outside the gene matches. Germline values: CDR1 SGDLS, CDR2 YYNGEE. The CDR3 consists of 15 residues. This CDR3 reads CASSGGLAGYNEQFF. CDR3 sequence (DNA): TGTGCCAGCAGTGGGGGACTAGCGGGTTACAATGAGCAGTTCTTC.

The chain uses TRBV7-9 and TRBJ2-1, with 8 bases fitting TRBD2. The V gene end was trimmed by 3 bases and the J gene end by 12 bases; junction bases not matched to a gene: 4. CDR3 length equals 12 residues. CDR1 is SEHNR, CDR2 FQNEAQ, per germline (reference sequence). Here the CDR3 reads CASSFGTRWQFF. As DNA, the CDR3 is TGTGCCAGCAGCTTCGGGACTAGATGGCAGTTCTTC.

This clone was counted only a few times. V and J are TRBV5-1 and TRBJ2-1, with TRBD2 identical over 8 bases. The CDR3 is 15 residues long. The ends lost 0 bases at V and 3 bases at J; junction bases unmatched: 2. The germline V gene encodes CDR1 SGHRS and CDR2 YFSETQ. The CDR3: CASSLVGTSYNEQFF. DNA of the CDR3: TGCGCCAGCAGCTTGGTCGGGACTAGCTACAATGAGCAGTTCTTC.

This clone was observed a few times. V is TRBV7-9 and J is TRBJ2-2; D not certain. CDR1 and CDR2 (germline): SEHNR, FQNEAQ (reference sequence). The length of the CDR3 is 14 residues. V was trimmed by 1 base and J by 6 bases, leaving 9 bases between them. The CDR3 loop reads CASSLGAAAGELFF. CDR3 nucleotides: TGTGCCAGCAGCTTAGGCGCGGCGGCCGGGGAGCTGTTTTTT.

The chain joins TRBV7-8 to TRBJ1-1, with 9 bases aligning to TRBD1. Trimming at V came to 4 bases and at J to 6 bases, leaving 9 bases not matched to a gene. This CDR3 has 15 amino acids. Per the germline V gene, CDR1 is SGHVS and CDR2 is FQNEAQ. CDR3 sequence: CASSWRGQGGAEAFF. For the CDR3, the DNA is TGTGCCAGCAGCTGGAGGGGACAGGGAGGGGCTGAAGCTTTCTTT.

This clone was counted only a few times. The chain recombines TRBV4-1 with TRBJ2-7, with a possible D match to TRBD2 (5 bases). The V end lost 2 bases, the J end lost 4 bases, and 15 bases lay between the germline ends. The germline CDR1 and CDR2 sequences are MGHRA and YSYEKL. This CDR3 contains 15 residues. CDR3: CASSQRAAGGYEQYF. The CDR3 nucleotides read TGCGCCAGCAGCCAACGGGCGGCCGGAGGATACGAGCAGTACTTC.

V is TRBV9 and J is TRBJ2-5; tentatively, D is TRBD1 (6 bases). The V end was cut by 0 bases, the J end by 7 bases, with 16 bases between. This CDR3 has 15 amino acids. CDR1 SGDLS and CDR2 YYNGEE come from the germline V gene. CDR3 sequence reads: CASSVAQGLYGTQYF. CDR3 coding DNA: TGTGCCAGCAGCGTAGCGCAGGGGCTTTATGGGACCCAGTACTTC.

This clone has just a few counts. The chain carries TRBV30 and TRBJ2-3, with 10 positions matching TRBD2. V was pared by 4 bases and J by 2 bases, with 3 bases of the junction left unmatched. CDR1 is GTSNPN, CDR2 SVGIG, per germline (reference sequence). The CDR3 sequence is 14 residues long. The CDR3: CAWKLAGYTDTQYF. CDR3 coding DNA: TGTGCCTGGAAACTAGCGGGATACACAGATACGCAGTATTTT.

This chain uses TRBV2 with TRBJ2-5; maybe TRBD1 (6 bases). The V gene's germline CDR1 is SNHLY and CDR2 FYNNEI. The V gene lost 4 bases and the J gene lost 5 bases, with 17 bases spanning the gap. The CDR3 loop spans 15 amino acids. The CDR3 loop is CASSVQGTSEETQYF. CDR3 in DNA: TGTGCCAGCAGTGTCCAGGGGACGTCAGAGGAGACCCAGTACTTC.

J is TRBJ2-2 and V is TRBV7-9; D might be TRBD1 (6 bases). The length of the CDR3 is 17 residues. Trimming removed 1 base from V and 3 bases from J, with 15 bases in between. The V gene's germline CDR1 is SEHNR and CDR2 FQNEAQ (reference sequence). In DNA, the CDR3 is TGTGCCAGCAGCTTAGTGGGACACACAGAGGACACCGGGGAGCTGTTTTTT. Amino acid sequence: CASSLVGHTEDTGELFF.

This clone was observed a handful of times. The V gene is TRBV5-1, the J gene TRBJ1-1; tentatively, D is TRBD1 (6 bases). The germline V gene encodes CDR1 SGHRS and CDR2 YFSETQ. The CDR3 loop spans 13 amino acids. V gave up 4 bases and J gave up 4 bases, with 11 bases separating them. This CDR3 reads CASSTGQFTEAFF. CDR3 in DNA: TGCGCCAGCAGCACAGGACAGTTCACTGAAGCTTTCTTT.